One sample yielded the 7 T cell receptor beta chains listed below, sequenced in a study of T-cell reconstitution after alpha-beta-depleted transplantation in children. Molecular barcoding with unique molecular identifiers was used for the TCRbeta library. Each CDR3 protein is one row after TCRdb ran MiXCR on the PCR reads. The table has about 230,000 distinct CDR3 sequences, about 11% seen once; the top ten hold roughly 2.6%. This specimen consisted of PBMCs from the stem cell graft donor, obtained from the stem cell graft. These receptors all stem from a human donor who donated a stem cell graft to a child with acute lymphoblastic leukemia.

On this clonotype: A much larger clone sits a single nucleotide away, making a read error possible. The CDR3 nucleotides read TGTGCCAGCAGTGAGGGACGACAGGAGACCTACGAGCAGTACTTC. It translates to CASSEGRQETYEQYF. The rearrangement links TRBV2 to TRBJ2-7; a weak D match, TRBD1 (6 bases). From germline, CDR1 is SNHLY and CDR2 FYNNEI. Trimming left V 3 bases short and J 2 bases short, with 14 bases between. This CDR3 is 15 amino acids long.

With respect to this clonotype: A clone one base away is much larger, so this may be a read error. The gene calls are TRBV5-1 and TRBJ1-1; perhaps TRBD1 as D (5 bases). The CDR3 extends over 14 amino acids. Trimming shortened V by 1 base and J by 10 bases, and 17 bases separated the two germline ends. Germline CDR1 and CDR2: SGHRS and YFSETQ. The CDR3 is CASSLLPPGEAAFF. CDR3 nucleotides: TGCGCCAGCAGCTTGCTTCCCCCGGGGGAGGCAGCTTTCTTT. The full variable domain, with the rest looked up from reference TRBV5-1 and TRBJ1-1, is KAGVTQTPRYLIKTRGQQVTLSCSPISGHRSVSWYQQTPGQGLQFLFEYFSETQRNKGNFPGRFSGRQFSNSRSEMNVSTLELGDSALYLCASSLLPPGEAAFFGQGTRLTVV.

This clonotype was recorded at least ten times. The chain carries TRBV27 and TRBJ2-7; perhaps TRBD1 as D (6 bases). The CDR3 spans 15 residues. V lost 1 base and J lost 0, with 10 bases in between. The germline CDR1 and CDR2 sequences are MNHEY and SMNVEV (reference sequence). The CDR3 region is CASSLYRASSYEQYF. The CDR3 DNA reads TGTGCCAGCAGTTTATACAGGGCTAGCTCCTACGAGCAGTACTTC.

This clonotype was recorded at least ten times. The CDR3 DNA reads as TGTGCCAGCAGTTACGTTCACCAGAACACCGGGGAGCTGTTTTTT. Translating gives CASSYVHQNTGELFF. The chain couples TRBV6-2 or TRBV6-3 to TRBJ2-2; D is unresolved. This CDR3 contains 15 residues. Germline-derived CDR1 and CDR2 are MNHEY and SVGEGT. The V and J ends lost 2 bases and 1 base respectively, with 8 bases between them.

This clonotype has a handful of counts. The chain joins TRBV12-3 or TRBV12-4 to TRBJ2-7, with D tentatively TRBD2 (5 bases). The CDR3 totals 16 residues. Trimming pared 1 base from V and 0 bases from J, leaving 13 bases between. As DNA, the CDR3 is TGTGCCAGCAGTTTAGAGATAGCGTCGAGCTCCTACGAGCAGTACTTC. Residues: CASSLEIASSSYEQYF.

This clonotype was observed a handful of times. The V and J genes are TRBV6-1 and TRBJ1-1; D ambiguous. With 7 bases removed from V and 2 bases from J, the gap between germline ends came to 8 bases. CDR3 length equals 12 residues. CDR1 is MNHNS, CDR2 SASEGT, per germline. Written as DNA, the CDR3 is TGTGCCAGCACTAGGGTTAACACTGAAGCTTTCTTT. Encoded protein: CASTRVNTEAFF.

For this clonotype: This clone may be a read error of a much larger clone one base away. This chain connects TRBV28 to TRBJ2-7; the D gene could be TRBD1 or TRBD2 (5 bases each). Deletions cut 6 bases from V and 5 bases from J, with 23 bases between. CDR3 length: 16 residues. Germline CDR1 MDHEN, CDR2 SYDVKM. CDR3: CASSFPDRGRIDEQYF. CDR3 DNA sequence: TGTGCCAGCAGCTTCCCAGATAGGGGACGCATCGACGAGCAGTACTTC.